This TCR beta chain was retrieved from a study of cytomegalovirus exposure and HLA in healthy donors. Of note for this clone: Its antigen remains unidentified.

The CDR3 is 15 residues long. J gave up 2 bases and V 1 base, and 3 bases lay outside the gene matches. In germline, CDR1 is SGHVS, CDR2 FNYEAQ. Points from the study as a whole: In a later analysis, specific HLA alleles were associated with more than 15,000 TCR beta sequences at a 0.05 false discovery rate.

Both 60 Vbeta primers and 13 Jbeta primers went into the PCR. This table comes from immunoSEQ multiplex PCR, and its TCRdb copy is limited to in-frame clones, with some not included. Its table lists 55,000 to 75,000 clones. Sequencing was carried out using PBMCs. The receptor was derived from a woman in her 30s in good health and CMV-seronegative. The chain employs TRBV7-6 and TRBJ2-3; 7 bases match TRBD1. As DNA, the CDR3 is TGTGCCAGCAGCTTAGGACAGGGTGTCACAGATACGCAGTATTTT. Encoded protein: CASSLGQGVTDTQYF.